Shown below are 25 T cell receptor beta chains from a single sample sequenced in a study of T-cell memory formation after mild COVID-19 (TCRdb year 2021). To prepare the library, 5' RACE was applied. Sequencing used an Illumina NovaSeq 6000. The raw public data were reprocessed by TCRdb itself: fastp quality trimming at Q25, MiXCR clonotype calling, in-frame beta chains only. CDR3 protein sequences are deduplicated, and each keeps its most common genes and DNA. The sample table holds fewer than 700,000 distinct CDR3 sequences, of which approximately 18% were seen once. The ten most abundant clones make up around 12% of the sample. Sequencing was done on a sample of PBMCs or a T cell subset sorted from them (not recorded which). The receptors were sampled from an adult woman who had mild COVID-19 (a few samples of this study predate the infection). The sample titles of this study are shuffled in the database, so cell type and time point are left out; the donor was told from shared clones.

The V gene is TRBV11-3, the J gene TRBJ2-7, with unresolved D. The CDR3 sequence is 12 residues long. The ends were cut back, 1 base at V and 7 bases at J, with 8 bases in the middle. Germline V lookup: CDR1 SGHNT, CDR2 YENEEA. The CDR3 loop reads CASSLAAWEQYF. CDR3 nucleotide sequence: TGTGCCAGCAGCTTAGCCGCGTGGGAGCAGTACTTC.

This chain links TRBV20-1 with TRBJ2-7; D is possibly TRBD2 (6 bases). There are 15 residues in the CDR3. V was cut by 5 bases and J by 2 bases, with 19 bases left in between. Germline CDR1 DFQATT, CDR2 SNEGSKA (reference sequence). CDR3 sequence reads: CSAANPGLSPYEQYF. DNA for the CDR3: TGCAGTGCTGCAAACCCGGGACTGTCTCCCTACGAGCAGTACTTC.

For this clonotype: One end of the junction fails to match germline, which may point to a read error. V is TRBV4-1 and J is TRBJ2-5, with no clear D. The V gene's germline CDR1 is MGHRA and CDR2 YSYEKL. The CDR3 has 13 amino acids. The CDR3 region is CASSQVGEETKYF. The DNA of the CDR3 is TGCGCCAGCAGCCAAGTTGGCGAAGAGACCAAGTACTTC.

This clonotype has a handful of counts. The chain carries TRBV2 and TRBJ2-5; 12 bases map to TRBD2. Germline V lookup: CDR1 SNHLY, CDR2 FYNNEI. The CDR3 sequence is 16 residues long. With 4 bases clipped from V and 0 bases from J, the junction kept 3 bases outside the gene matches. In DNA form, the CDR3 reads TGTGCCAGCAGTGGAGGACTAGCGGGGTACCAAGAGACCCAGTACTTC. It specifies CASSGGLAGYQETQYF. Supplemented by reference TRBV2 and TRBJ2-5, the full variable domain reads EPEVTQTPSHQVTQMGQEVILRCVPISNHLYFYWYRQILGQKVEFLVSFYNNEISEKSEIFDDQFSVERPDGSNFTLKIRSTKLEDSAMYFCASSGGLAGYQETQYFGPGTRLLVL.

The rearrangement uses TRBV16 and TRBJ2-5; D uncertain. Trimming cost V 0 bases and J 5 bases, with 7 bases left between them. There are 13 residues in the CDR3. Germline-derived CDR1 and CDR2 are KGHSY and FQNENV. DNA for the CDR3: TGTGCCAGCAGCCAATCCCGGCGGGAGACCCAGTACTTC. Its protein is CASSQSRRETQYF. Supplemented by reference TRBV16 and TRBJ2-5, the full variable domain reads GEEVAQTPKHLVRGEGQKAKLYCAPIKGHSYVFWYQQVLKNEFKFLISFQNENVFDETGMPKERFSAKCLPNSPCSLEIQATKLEDSAVYFCASSQSRRETQYFGPGTRLLVL.

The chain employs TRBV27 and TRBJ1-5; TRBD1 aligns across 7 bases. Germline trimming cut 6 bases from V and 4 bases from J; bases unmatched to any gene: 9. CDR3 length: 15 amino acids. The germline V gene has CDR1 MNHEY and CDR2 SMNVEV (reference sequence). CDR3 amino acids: CASSPTGFGNQPQHF. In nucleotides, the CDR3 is TGTGCCAGCAGCCCGACAGGGTTCGGAAATCAGCCCCAGCATTTT.

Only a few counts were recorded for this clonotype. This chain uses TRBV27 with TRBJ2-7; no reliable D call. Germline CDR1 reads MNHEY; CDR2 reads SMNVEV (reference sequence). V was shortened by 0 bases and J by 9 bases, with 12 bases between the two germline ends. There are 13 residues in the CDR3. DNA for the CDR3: TGTGCCAGCAGTTTATCGCCCCGAACAGTGCAGTACTTC. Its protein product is CASSLSPRTVQYF.

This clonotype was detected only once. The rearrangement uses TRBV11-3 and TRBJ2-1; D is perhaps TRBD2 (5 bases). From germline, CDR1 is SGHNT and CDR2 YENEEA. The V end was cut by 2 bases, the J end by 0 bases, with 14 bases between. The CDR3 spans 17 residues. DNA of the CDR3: TGTGCCAGCAGCTTAATCGGCAGACTATACTCCTACAATGAGCAGTTCTTC. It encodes CASSLIGRLYSYNEQFF.

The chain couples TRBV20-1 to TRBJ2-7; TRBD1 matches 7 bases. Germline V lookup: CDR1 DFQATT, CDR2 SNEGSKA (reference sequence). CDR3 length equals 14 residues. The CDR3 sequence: CSALFGTVSYEQYF. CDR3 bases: TGCAGCGCCCTCTTTGGGACAGTCTCCTACGAGCAGTACTTC.

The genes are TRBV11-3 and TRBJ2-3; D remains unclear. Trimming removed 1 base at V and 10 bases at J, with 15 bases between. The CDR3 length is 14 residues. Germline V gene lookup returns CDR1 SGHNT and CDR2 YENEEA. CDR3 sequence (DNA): TGTGCCAGCAGCTTAGGTACGGACGGCCCCGCGCAGTATTTT. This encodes CASSLGTDGPAQYF.

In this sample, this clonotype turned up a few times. The CDR3 sequence is CASSLQTGTRTDTQYF. The CDR3 region has the DNA TGTGCCAGCTCACTTCAGACCGGGACACGCACAGATACGCAGTATTTT. This chain links TRBV18 with TRBJ2-3, with a tentative D call TRBD1 (6 bases). With 4 bases removed from V and 1 base from J, the gap between germline ends came to 15 bases. This CDR3 region has 16 residues. Per the germline V gene, CDR1 is KGHSH and CDR2 is LQKENI.

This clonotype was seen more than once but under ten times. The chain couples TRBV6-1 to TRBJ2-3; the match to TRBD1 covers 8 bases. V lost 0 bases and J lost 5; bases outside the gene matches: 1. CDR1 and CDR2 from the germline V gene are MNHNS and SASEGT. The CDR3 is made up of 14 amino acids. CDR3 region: CASSEATGVDTQYF. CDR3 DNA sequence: TGTGCCAGCAGTGAAGCGACAGGGGTAGATACGCAGTATTTT.

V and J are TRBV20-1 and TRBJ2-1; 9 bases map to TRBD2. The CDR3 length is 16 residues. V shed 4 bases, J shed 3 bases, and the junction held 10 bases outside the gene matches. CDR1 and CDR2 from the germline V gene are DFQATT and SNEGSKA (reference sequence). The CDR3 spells CSAIDLTSGNYNEQFF. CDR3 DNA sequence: TGCAGTGCTATAGACCTGACTAGCGGAAACTACAATGAGCAGTTCTTC.

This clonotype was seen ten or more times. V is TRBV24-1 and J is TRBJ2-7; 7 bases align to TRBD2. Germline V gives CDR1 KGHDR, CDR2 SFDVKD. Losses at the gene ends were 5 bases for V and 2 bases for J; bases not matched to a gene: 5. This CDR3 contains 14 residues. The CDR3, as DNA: TGTGCCACCAGTGGAGCGGGATCCCCCTACGAGCAGTACTTC. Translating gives CATSGAGSPYEQYF.

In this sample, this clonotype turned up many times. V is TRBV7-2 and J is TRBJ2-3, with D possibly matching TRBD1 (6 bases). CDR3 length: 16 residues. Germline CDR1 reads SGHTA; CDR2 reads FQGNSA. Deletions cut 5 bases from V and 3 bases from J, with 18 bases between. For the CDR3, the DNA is TGTGCCAGCAGCCTGCCCCCCGACAGGAGGACAGATACGCAGTATTTT. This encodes CASSLPPDRRTDTQYF.

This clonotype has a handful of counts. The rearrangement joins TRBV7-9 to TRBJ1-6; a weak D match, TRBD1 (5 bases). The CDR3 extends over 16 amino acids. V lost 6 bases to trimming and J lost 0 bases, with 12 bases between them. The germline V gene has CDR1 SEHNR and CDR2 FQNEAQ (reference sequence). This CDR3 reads CASRGRGSSYNSPLHF. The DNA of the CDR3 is TGTGCCAGCAGAGGACGGGGGAGCTCCTATAATTCACCCCTCCACTTT.

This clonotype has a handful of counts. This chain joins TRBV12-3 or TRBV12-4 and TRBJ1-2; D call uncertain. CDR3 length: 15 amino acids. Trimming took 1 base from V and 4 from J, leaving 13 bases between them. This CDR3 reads CASSLVPLDRYGYTF. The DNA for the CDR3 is TGTGCCAGCAGTTTAGTCCCATTAGACCGCTATGGCTACACCTTC.

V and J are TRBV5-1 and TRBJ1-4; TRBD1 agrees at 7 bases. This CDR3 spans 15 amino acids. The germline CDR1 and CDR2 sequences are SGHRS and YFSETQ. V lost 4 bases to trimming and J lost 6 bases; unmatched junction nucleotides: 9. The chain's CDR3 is CASSTAGTADEKLFF. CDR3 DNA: TGCGCCAGCAGCACCGCCGGGACAGCCGATGAAAAACTGTTTTTT.

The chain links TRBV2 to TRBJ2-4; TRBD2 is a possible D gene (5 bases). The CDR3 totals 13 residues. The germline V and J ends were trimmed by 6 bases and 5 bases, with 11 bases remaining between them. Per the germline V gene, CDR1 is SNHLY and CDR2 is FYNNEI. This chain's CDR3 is CASRGDLENIQYF. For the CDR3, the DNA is TGTGCCAGCAGGGGAGATCTGGAAAACATTCAGTACTTC.

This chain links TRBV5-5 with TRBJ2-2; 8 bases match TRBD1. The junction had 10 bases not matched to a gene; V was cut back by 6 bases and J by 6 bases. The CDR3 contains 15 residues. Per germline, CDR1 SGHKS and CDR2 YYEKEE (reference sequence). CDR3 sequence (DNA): TGTGCCAGCAAACCCGGACAGGGTTGGTCCGGGGAGCTGTTTTTT. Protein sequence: CASKPGQGWSGELFF.

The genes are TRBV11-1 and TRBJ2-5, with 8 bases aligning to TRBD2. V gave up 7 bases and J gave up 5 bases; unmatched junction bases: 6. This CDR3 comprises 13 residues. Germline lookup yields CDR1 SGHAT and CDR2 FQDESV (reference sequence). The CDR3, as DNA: TGTGCCAGCACAAAGCGGGGGCTCGAGACCCAGTACTTC. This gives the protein CASTKRGLETQYF.

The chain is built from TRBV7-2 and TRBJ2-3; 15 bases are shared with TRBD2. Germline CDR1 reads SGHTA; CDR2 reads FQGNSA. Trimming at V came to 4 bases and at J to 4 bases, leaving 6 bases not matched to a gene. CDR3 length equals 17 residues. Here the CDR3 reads CASSSRTSGRAPDTQYF. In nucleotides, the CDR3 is TGTGCCAGCAGCTCAAGGACTAGCGGGAGGGCCCCAGATACGCAGTATTTT.

As DNA, the CDR3 is TGTGCCAGCAGCTCCAGGGGGGGGCTACTCTATGGCTACACCTTC. As protein: CASSSRGGLLYGYTF. The V gene is TRBV7-9, the J gene TRBJ1-2, with TRBD1 matching over 7 bases. This CDR3 region has 15 residues. After removal of 4 bases from V and 4 bases from J, the junction contained 9 bases not matched to a gene. CDR1 and CDR2 (germline): SEHNR, FQNEAQ (reference sequence).

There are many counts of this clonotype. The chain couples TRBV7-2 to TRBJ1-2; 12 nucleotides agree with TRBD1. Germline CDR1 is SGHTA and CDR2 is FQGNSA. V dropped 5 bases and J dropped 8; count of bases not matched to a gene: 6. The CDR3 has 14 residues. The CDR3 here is CASSLWDRGRGYTF. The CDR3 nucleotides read TGTGCCAGCAGCCTGTGGGACAGGGGGCGAGGCTACACCTTC.

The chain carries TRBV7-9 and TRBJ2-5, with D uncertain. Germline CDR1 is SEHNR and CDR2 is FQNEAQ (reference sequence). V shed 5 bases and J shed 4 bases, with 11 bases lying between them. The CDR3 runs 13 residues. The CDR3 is CASSLGPPETQYF. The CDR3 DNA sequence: TGTGCCAGCAGCCTTGGGCCTCCAGAGACCCAGTACTTC.